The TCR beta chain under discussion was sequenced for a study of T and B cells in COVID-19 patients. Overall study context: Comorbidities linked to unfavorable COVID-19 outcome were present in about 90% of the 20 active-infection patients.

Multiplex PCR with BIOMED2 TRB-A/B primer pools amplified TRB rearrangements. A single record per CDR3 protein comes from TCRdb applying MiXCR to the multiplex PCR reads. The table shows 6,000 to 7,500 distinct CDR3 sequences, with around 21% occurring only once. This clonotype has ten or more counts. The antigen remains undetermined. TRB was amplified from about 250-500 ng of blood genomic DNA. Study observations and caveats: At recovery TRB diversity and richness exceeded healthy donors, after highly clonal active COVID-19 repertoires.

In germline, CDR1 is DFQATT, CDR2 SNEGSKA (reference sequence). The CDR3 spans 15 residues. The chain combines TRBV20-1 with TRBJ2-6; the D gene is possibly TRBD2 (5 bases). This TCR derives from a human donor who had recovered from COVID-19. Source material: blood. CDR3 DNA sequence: TGCAGCATTAATCAAGGGAGCTCTGGGGCCAACGTCCTGACTTTC. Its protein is CSINQGSSGANVLTF.